This TCR beta chain was identified during a study of blood T cell repertoires in COVID-19. TCRdb's table, derived via immunoSEQ multiplex PCR, lists solely in-frame clones and lacks some. The sample carries fewer than 500,000 clones, around 91% recorded once. Trimming took 4 bases from V and 1 from J, leaving 13 bases between them. From germline, CDR1 is SEHNR and CDR2 FQNEAQ (reference sequence). CDR3 length: 15 amino acids. V and J are TRBV7-9 and TRBJ2-5; maybe TRBD2 (6 bases). The source material was PBMCs or T cells enriched from blood (not recorded which). The clonotype comes from a man aged 25 to 45 who had recovered from COVID-19. The CDR3 region is CASSSRRGLQETQYF. CDR3 nucleotides: TGTGCCAGCAGCTCTCGGAGGGGACTCCAAGAGACCCAGTACTTC. Based on the CDR3 plus reference TRBV7-9 and TRBJ2-5, the full variable domain is DTGVSQNPRHKITKRGQNVTFRCDPISEHNRLYWYRQTLGQGPEFLTYFQNEAQLEKSRLLSDRFSAERPKGSFSTLEIQRTEQGDSAMYLCASSSRRGLQETQYFGPGTRLLVL.